This is a list of T cell receptor beta chains from one sample in a study of blood T cell repertoires in COVID-19. Generated by immunoSEQ multiplex PCR, the TCRdb table keeps only in-frame clones and is missing some. The table has approximately 97,000 clones, 87% seen once. The specimen sequenced was peripheral blood. These receptors were collected from a woman between 45 and 60 years old with COVID-19, enrolled during active disease. The CDR3 runs from the conserved cysteine through the conserved F or W. D genes are given only for firm matches. Not all rows give a size; the values are once, few, many and, for expanded clones, a class.

V gene: TRBV19; clone size: -; J gene: TRBJ2-5; D gene: TRBD1; CDR3 protein: CASSPRQPGTGDLPRETQYF; CDR3 DNA: TGTGCCAGTAGCCCCCGCCAGCCAGGGACAGGGGATCTCCCAAGGGAGACCCAGTACTTC
V gene: TRBV10-3; clone size: few; J gene: TRBJ2-2; D gene: TRBD1; CDR3 protein: CAISKTGGTGELFF; CDR3 DNA: TGTGCCATCAGTAAGACAGGGGGCACCGGGGAGCTGTTTTTT
V gene: TRBV6-5; clone size: -; J gene: TRBJ1-2; D gene: TRBD1; CDR3 protein: CASSSGQGTLQGYTF; CDR3 DNA: TGTGCCAGCAGTTCGGGACAGGGTACCCTTCAGGGCTACACCTTC
V gene: TRBV7-6; clone size: -; J gene: TRBJ1-6; D gene: -; CDR3 protein: CASSLATGGRNSPLHF; CDR3 DNA: TGTGCCAGCAGCTTAGCGACAGGTGGTCGGAATTCACCCCTCCACTTT
V gene: TRBV4-1; clone size: -; J gene: TRBJ2-2; D gene: TRBD1; CDR3 protein: CASSITGGADTGELFF; CDR3 DNA: TGCGCCAGCAGTATTACAGGGGGCGCGGACACCGGGGAGCTGTTTTTT
V gene: TRBV11-3; clone size: -; J gene: TRBJ2-7; D gene: TRBD2; CDR3 protein: CASSLAGGSYEQYF; CDR3 DNA: TGTGCCAGCAGCTTAGCGGGGGGTTCCTACGAGCAGTACTTC
V gene: TRBV5-1; clone size: -; J gene: TRBJ1-1; D gene: -; CDR3 protein: CASSPGGLNTEAFF; CDR3 DNA: TGCGCCAGCAGCCCGGGCGGGCTGAACACTGAAGCTTTCTTT
V gene: TRBV7-6; clone size: -; J gene: TRBJ2-5; D gene: -; CDR3 protein: CASSLGVSLKETQYF; CDR3 DNA: TGTGCCAGCAGCTTAGGTGTTTCCCTAAAAGAGACCCAGTACTTC
V gene: TRBV6-2/TRBV6-3; clone size: -; J gene: TRBJ1-2; D gene: TRBD1; CDR3 protein: CASSYAGTDYGYTF; CDR3 DNA: TGTGCCAGCAGTTACGCCGGGACAGACTATGGCTACACCTTC
V gene: TRBV4-1; clone size: -; J gene: TRBJ2-5; D gene: -; CDR3 protein: CASSRYRVETQYF; CDR3 DNA: TGCGCCAGCAGCCGCTACAGGGTGGAGACCCAGTACTTC
V gene: TRBV11-3; clone size: -; J gene: TRBJ2-1; D gene: -; CDR3 protein: CASSLTSNEQFF; CDR3 DNA: TGTGCCAGCAGCTTGACTAGCAATGAGCAGTTCTTC
V gene: TRBV5-3; clone size: -; J gene: TRBJ1-5; D gene: -; CDR3 protein: CARSATPLGRLGDQPQHF; CDR3 DNA: TGTGCCAGAAGCGCTACGCCGCTTGGTAGGTTAGGAGATCAGCCCCAGCATTTT
V gene: TRBV5-6; clone size: -; J gene: TRBJ1-2; D gene: TRBD1; CDR3 protein: CASSYLQGGSGYTF; CDR3 DNA: TGTGCCAGCAGCTACTTACAGGGGGGATCTGGCTACACCTTC
V gene: TRBV30; clone size: -; J gene: TRBJ1-4; D gene: -; CDR3 protein: CAWSPGRGEGEKLFF; CDR3 DNA: TGTGCCTGGAGTCCCGGGCGGGGAGAAGGTGAAAAACTGTTTTTT
V gene: TRBV3-1/TRBV3-2; clone size: -; J gene: TRBJ2-7; D gene: -; CDR3 protein: CASSLLYEQYF; CDR3 DNA: TGTGCCAGCAGCCTTCTTTACGAGCAGTACTTC
V gene: TRBV27; clone size: many; J gene: TRBJ1-3; D gene: TRBD1; CDR3 protein: CASSAGQSSGNTIYF; CDR3 DNA: TGTGCCAGCAGCGCGGGACAGAGCTCTGGAAACACCATATATTTT
V gene: TRBV28; clone size: -; J gene: TRBJ2-3; D gene: -; CDR3 protein: CASGPGMTDTQYF; CDR3 DNA: TGTGCCAGCGGTCCAGGGATGACAGATACGCAGTATTTT
V gene: TRBV9; clone size: -; J gene: TRBJ2-5; D gene: -; CDR3 protein: CASSVGVSTDGWETQYF; CDR3 DNA: TGTGCCAGCAGCGTAGGGGTCTCTACAGATGGCTGGGAGACCCAGTACTTC